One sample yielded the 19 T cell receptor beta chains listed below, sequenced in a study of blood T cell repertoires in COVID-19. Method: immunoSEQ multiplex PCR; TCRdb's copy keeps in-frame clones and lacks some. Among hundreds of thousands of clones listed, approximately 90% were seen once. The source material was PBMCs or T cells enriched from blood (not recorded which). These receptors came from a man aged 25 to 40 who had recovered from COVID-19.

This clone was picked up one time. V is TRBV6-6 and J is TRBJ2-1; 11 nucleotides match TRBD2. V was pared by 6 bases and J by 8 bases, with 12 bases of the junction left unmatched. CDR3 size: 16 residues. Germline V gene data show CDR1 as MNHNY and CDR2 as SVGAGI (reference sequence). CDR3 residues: CASRTLAGASRHEQFF. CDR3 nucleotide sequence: TGTGCCAGCAGGACACTAGCGGGGGCCTCCAGGCATGAGCAGTTCTTC.

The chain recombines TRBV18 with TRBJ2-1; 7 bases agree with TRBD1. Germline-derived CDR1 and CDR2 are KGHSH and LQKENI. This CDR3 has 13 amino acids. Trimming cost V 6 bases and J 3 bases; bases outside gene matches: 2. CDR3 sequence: CASSRDSYNEQFF. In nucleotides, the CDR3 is TGTGCCAGCTCTCGGGACAGCTACAATGAGCAGTTCTTC.

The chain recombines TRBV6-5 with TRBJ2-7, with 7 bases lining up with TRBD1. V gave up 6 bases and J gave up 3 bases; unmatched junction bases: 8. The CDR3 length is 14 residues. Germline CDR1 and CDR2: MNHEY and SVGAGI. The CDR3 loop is CASSRIGQDYEQYF. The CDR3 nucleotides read TGTGCCAGCAGCCGGATCGGACAGGACTACGAGCAGTACTTC.

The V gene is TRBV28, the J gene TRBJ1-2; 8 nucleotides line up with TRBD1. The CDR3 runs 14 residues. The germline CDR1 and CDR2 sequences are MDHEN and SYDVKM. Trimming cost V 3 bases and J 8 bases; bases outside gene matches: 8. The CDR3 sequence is CASSLVGQVKGYTF. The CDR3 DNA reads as TGTGCCAGCAGTTTGGTGGGACAGGTTAAAGGCTACACCTTC.

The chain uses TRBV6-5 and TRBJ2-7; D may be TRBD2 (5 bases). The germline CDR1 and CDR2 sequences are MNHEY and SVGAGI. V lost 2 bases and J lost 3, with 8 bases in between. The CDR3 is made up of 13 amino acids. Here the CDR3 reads CASSYDRDYEQYF. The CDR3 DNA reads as TGTGCCAGCAGTTACGATCGGGACTACGAGCAGTACTTC.

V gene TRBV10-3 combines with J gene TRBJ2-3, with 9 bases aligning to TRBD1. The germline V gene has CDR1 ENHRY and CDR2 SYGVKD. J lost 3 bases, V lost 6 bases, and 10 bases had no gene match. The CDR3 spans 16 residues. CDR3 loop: CAIRTEQGAGTDTQYF. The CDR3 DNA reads TGTGCCATCAGGACCGAACAGGGGGCTGGGACAGATACGCAGTATTTT.

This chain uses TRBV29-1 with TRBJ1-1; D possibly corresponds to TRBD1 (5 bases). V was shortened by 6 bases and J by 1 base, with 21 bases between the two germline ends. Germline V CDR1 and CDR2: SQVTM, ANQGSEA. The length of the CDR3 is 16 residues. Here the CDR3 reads CSVISTASKGNTEAFF. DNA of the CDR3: TGCAGCGTGATTTCGACAGCGAGTAAAGGGAACACTGAAGCTTTCTTT.

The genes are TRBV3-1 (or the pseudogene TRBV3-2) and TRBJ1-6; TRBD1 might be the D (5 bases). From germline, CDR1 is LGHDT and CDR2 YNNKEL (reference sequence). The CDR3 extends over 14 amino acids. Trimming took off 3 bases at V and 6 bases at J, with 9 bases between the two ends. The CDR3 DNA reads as TGTGCCAGCAGCCATGGCCAGGGTAATTCACCCCTCCACTTT. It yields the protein CASSHGQGNSPLHF.

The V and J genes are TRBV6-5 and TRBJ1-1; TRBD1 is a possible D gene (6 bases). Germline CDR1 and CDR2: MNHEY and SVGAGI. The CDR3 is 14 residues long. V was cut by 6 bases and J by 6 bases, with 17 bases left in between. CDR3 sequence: CASRREGVVAEAFF. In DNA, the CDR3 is TGTGCCAGCAGGAGGGAGGGGGTTGTCGCTGAAGCTTTCTTT.

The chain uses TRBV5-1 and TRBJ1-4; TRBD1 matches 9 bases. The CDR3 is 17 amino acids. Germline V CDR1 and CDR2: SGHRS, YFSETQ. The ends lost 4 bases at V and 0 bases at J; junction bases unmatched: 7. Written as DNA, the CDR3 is TGCGCCAGCAGCGGACAGGGGCTGCGTTCAACTAATGAAAAACTGTTTTTT. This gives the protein CASSGQGLRSTNEKLFF.

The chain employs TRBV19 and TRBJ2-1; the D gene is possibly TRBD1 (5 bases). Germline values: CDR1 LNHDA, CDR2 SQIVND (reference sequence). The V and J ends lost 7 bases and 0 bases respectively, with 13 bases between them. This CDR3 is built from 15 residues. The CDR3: CASTDQGSSYNEQFF. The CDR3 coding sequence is TGTGCCAGTACCGATCAGGGCAGCTCCTACAATGAGCAGTTCTTC. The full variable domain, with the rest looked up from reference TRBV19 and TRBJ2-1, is DGGITQSPKYLFRKEGQNVTLSCEQNLNHDAMYWYRQDPGQGLRLIYYSQIVNDFQKGDIAEGYSVSREKKESFPLTVTSAQKNPTAFYLCASTDQGSSYNEQFFGPGTRLTVL.

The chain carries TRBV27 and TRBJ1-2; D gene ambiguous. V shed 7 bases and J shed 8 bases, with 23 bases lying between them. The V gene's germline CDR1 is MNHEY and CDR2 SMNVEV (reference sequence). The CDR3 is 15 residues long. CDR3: CASTPSGERTQGYTF. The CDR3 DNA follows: TGTGCCAGCACCCCTAGTGGCGAACGAACGCAAGGCTACACCTTC.

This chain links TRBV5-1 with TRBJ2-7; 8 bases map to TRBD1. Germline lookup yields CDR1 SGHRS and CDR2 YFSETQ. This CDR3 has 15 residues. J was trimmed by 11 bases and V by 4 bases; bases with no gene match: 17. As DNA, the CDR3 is TGCGCCAGCAGCCTCAGACAGGGGAGAAAGATGGAGGAGTACTTC. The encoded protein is CASSLRQGRKMEEYF.

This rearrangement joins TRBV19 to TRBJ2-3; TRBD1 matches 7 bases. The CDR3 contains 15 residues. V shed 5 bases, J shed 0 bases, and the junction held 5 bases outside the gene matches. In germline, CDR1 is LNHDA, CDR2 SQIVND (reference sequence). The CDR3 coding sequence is TGTGCCAGTAGTGTACAGGGGTCTAGCACAGATACGCAGTATTTT. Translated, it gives CASSVQGSSTDTQYF.

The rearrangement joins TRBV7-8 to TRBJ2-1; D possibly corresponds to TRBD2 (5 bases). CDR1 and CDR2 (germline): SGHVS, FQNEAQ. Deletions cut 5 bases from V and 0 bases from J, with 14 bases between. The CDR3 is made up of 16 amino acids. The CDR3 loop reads CASSQRTGSSYNEQFF. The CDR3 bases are TGTGCCAGCAGCCAGAGGACGGGAAGCTCCTACAATGAGCAGTTCTTC.

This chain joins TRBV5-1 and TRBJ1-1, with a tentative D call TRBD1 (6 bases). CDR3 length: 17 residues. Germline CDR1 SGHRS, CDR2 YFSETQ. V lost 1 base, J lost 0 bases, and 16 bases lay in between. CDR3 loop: CASSLKPRTAMNTEAFF. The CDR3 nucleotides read TGCGCCAGCAGCTTGAAACCGCGGACAGCGATGAACACTGAAGCTTTCTTT. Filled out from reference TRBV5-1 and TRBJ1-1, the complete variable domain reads KAGVTQTPRYLIKTRGQQVTLSCSPISGHRSVSWYQQTPGQGLQFLFEYFSETQRNKGNFPGRFSGRQFSNSRSEMNVSTLELGDSALYLCASSLKPRTAMNTEAFFGQGTRLTVV.

CDR3: CASSPGFAQPQHF. The CDR3 DNA follows: TGTGCCAGTAGTCCGGGTTTTGCTCAGCCCCAGCATTTT. The V gene is TRBV19, the J gene TRBJ1-5; D unclear. V was cut by 5 bases and J by 6 bases, with 11 bases left in between. From germline, CDR1 is LNHDA and CDR2 SQIVND (reference sequence). CDR3 length: 13 residues.

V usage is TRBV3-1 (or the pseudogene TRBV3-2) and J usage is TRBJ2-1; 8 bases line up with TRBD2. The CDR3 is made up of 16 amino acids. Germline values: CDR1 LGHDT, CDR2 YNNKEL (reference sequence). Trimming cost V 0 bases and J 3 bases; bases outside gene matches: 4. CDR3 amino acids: CASSQDLRGDYNEQFF. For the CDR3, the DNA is TGTGCCAGCAGCCAAGATCTGCGGGGGGACTACAATGAGCAGTTCTTC.

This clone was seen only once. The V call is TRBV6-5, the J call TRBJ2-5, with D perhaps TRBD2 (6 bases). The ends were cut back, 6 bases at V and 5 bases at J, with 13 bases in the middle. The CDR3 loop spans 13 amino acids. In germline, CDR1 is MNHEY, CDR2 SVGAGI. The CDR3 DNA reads TGTGCCAGCAGCCTTAGCGGTTCGGAGACCCAGTACTTC. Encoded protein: CASSLSGSETQYF.